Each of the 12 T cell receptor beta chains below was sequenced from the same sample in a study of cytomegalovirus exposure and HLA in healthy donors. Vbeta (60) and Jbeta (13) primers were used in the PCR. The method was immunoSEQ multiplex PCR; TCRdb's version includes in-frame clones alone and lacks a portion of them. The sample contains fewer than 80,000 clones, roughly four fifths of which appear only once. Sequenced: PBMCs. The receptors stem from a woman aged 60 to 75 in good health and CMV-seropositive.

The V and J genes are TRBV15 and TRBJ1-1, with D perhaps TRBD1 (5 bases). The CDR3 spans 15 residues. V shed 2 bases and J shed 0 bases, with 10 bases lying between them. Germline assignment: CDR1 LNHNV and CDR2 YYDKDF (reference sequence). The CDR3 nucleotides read TGTGCCACCAGCAGAAAGACAGCCATGAACACTGAAGCTTTCTTT. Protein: CATSRKTAMNTEAFF.

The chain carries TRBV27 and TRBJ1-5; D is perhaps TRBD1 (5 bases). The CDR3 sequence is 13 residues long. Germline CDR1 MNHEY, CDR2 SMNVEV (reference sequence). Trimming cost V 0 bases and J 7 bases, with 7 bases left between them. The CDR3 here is CASSLSRQQPQHF. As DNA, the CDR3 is TGTGCCAGCAGTTTATCGAGACAGCAGCCCCAGCATTTT.

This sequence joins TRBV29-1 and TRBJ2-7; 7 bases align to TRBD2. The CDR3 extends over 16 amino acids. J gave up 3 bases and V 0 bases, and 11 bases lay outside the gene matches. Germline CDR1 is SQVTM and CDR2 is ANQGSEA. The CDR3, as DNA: TGCAGCGTTGAAGATCGCTCTAGCGGTTCCGGCTACGAGCAGTACTTC. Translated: CSVEDRSSGSGYEQYF.

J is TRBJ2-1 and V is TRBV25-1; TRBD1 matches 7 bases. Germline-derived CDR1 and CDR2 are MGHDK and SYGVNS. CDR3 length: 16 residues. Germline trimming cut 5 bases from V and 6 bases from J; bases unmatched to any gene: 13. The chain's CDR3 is CASSYYGLRDSNEQFF. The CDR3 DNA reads TGTGCCAGCAGTTACTATGGACTCCGGGACAGCAATGAGCAGTTCTTC.

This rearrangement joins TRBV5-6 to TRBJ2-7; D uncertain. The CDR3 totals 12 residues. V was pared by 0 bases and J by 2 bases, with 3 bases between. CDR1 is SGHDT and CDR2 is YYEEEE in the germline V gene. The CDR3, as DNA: TGTGCCAGCAGCTTGGCGGCCTACGAGCAGTACTTC. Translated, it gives CASSLAAYEQYF. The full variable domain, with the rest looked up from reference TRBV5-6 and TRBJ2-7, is DAGVTQSPTHLIKTRGQQVTLRCSPKSGHDTVSWYQQALGQGPQFIFQYYEEEERQRGNFPDRFSGHQFPNYSSELNVNALLLGDSALYLCASSLAAYEQYFGPGTRLTVT.

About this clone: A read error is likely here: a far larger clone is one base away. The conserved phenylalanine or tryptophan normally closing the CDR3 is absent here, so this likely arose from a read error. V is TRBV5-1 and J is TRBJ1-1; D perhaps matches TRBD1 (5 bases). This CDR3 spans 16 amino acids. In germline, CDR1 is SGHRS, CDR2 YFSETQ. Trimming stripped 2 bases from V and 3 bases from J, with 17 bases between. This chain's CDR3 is CASSFNRGTGYTEAFV. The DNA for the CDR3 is TGCGCCAGCAGCTTTAACCGAGGAACAGGCTACACTGAAGCTTTCGTT.

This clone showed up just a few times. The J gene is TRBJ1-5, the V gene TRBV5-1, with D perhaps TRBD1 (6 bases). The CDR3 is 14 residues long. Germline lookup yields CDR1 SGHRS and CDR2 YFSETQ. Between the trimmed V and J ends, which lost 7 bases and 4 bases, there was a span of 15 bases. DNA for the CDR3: TGCGCCAGCTCAAAGGGGGGGATGAATCAGCCCCAGCATTTT. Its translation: CASSKGGMNQPQHF.

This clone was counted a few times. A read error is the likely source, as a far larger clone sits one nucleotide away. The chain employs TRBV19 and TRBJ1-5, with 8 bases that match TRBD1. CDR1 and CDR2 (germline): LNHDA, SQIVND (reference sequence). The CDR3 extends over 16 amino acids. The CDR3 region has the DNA TGTGCCGGTAGTATAGATTGGACAGGGTACTTGCAGCCCCAGCATTTT. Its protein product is CAGSIDWTGYLQPQHF.

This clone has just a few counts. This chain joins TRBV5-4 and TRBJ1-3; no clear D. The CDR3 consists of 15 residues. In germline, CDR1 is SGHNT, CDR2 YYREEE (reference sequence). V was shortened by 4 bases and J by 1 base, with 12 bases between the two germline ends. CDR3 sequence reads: CASSSGLVSGNTIYF. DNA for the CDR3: TGTGCCAGCAGCAGTGGACTGGTGTCTGGAAACACCATATATTTT. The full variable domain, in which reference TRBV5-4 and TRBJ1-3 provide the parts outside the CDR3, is ETGVTQSPTHLIKTRGQQVTLRCSSQSGHNTVSWYQQALGQGPQFIFQYYREEENGRGNFPPRFSGLQFPNYSSELNVNALELDDSALYLCASSSGLVSGNTIYFGEGSWLTVV.

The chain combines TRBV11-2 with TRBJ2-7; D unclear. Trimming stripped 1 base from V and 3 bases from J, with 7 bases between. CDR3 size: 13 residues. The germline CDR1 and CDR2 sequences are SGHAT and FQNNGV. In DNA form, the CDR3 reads TGTGCCAGCAGCTTAGTTTCCGGCTACGAGCAGTACTTC. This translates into CASSLVSGYEQYF. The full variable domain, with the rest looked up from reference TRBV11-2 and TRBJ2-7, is EAGVAQSPRYKIIEKRQSVAFWCNPISGHATLYWYQQILGQGPKLLIQFQNNGVVDDSQLPKDRFSAERLKGVDSTLKIQPAKLEDSAVYLCASSLVSGYEQYFGPGTRLTVT.

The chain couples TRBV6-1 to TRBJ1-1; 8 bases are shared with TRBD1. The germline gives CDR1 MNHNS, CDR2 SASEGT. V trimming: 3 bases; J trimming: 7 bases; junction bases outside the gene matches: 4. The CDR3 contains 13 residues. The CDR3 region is CASSDTGGSEAFF. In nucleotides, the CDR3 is TGTGCCAGCAGTGATACAGGGGGGAGTGAAGCTTTCTTT.

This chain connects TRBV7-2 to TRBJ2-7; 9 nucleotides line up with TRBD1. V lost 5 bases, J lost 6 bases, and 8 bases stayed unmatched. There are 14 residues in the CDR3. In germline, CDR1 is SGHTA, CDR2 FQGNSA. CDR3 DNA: TGTGCCAGCAGCAGGGACAGGGCAATTCTCGAGCAGTACTTC. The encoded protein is CASSRDRAILEQYF.